This is a list of T cell receptor beta chains from one sample in a study of neoadjuvant nivolumab and ipilimumab in lung cancer. Profiling relied on immunoSEQ multiplex PCR, and the TCRdb table lists in-frame clones only, not all of them. Of fewer than 20,000 clones listed, about nine tenths were seen once; the top ten hold around 2.1%. The input for sequencing was peripheral blood, taken before neoadjuvant nivolumab, alone or with ipilimumab. The receptors shown here come from an adult with non-small cell lung cancer. Both conserved end residues are part of each CDR3. D genes are given only for firm matches. Expanded clones are given a class, and other clones once, few, many or no size at all.

j_gene: TRBJ2-5; v_gene: TRBV7-9; abundance: -; d_gene: TRBD2; CDR3nt: TGTGCCAGCAGCCCCCGGCTAGCGGGAGGGACTGAGACCCAGTACTTC; CDR3aa: CASSPRLAGGTETQYF
j_gene: TRBJ2-6; v_gene: TRBV5-4; abundance: -; d_gene: -; CDR3nt: TGTGCCAGCAGCTTGGAGTCTGGGGCCAACGTCCTGACTTTC; CDR3aa: CASSLESGANVLTF
j_gene: TRBJ2-7; v_gene: TRBV18; abundance: -; d_gene: -; CDR3nt: TGTGCCAGCTCACCAGGACTTGACAGTTTCGAGCAGTACTTC; CDR3aa: CASSPGLDSFEQYF
j_gene: TRBJ1-1; v_gene: TRBV19; abundance: -; d_gene: -; CDR3nt: TGTGCCAGTACTCGCAGGGGAATGAACACTGAAGCTTTCTTT; CDR3aa: CASTRRGMNTEAFF
j_gene: TRBJ2-3; v_gene: TRBV7-6; abundance: -; d_gene: TRBD2; CDR3nt: TGTGCCAGCAGGCGGACTAGCGGGAGTCAAGATACGCAGTATTTT; CDR3aa: CASRRTSGSQDTQYF
j_gene: TRBJ2-7; v_gene: TRBV20-1; abundance: few; d_gene: -; CDR3nt: TGCAGTGCCCCCCGTGTGCACGAGCAGTACTTC; CDR3aa: CSAPRVHEQYF
j_gene: TRBJ2-3; v_gene: TRBV5-1; abundance: once; d_gene: -; CDR3nt: TGCGCCAGCAGCTTGGGTAGGGGGGGCCCAGATACGCAGTATTTT; CDR3aa: CASSLGRGGPDTQYF
j_gene: TRBJ2-7; v_gene: TRBV27; abundance: -; d_gene: -; CDR3nt: TGTGCCAGCAGTGTGGGTATCGGGTTTGAGCAGTACTTC; CDR3aa: CASSVGIGFEQYF
j_gene: TRBJ2-7; v_gene: TRBV4-1; abundance: -; d_gene: TRBD2; CDR3nt: TGCGCCAGCAGCCAGGGACTAGCGGGAGTAGGCGAGCAGTACTTC; CDR3aa: CASSQGLAGVGEQYF
j_gene: TRBJ2-5; v_gene: TRBV9; abundance: -; d_gene: -; CDR3nt: TGTGCCAGCAGCTTAGAGCCGGAGACCCAGTACTTC; CDR3aa: CASSLEPETQYF
j_gene: TRBJ2-2; v_gene: TRBV18; abundance: -; d_gene: -; CDR3nt: TGTGCCAGCTCACCACCGGGAGGCTACGGGGAGCTGTTTTTT; CDR3aa: CASSPPGGYGELFF
j_gene: TRBJ2-7; v_gene: TRBV5-1; abundance: -; d_gene: -; CDR3nt: TGCGCCAGCAGTCAACTATCGTCACCACACTCCGAGCAGTACTTC; CDR3aa: CASSQLSSPHSEQYF
j_gene: TRBJ1-2; v_gene: TRBV6-1; abundance: -; d_gene: -; CDR3nt: TGTGCCAGCAGTGAACTGGGGGATAGCTATGGCTACACCTTC; CDR3aa: CASSELGDSYGYTF
j_gene: TRBJ2-7; v_gene: TRBV7-9; abundance: -; d_gene: TRBD1; CDR3nt: TGTGCCAGCAGCGCCCACGGACAGGGGGCCTACGAGCAGTACTTC; CDR3aa: CASSAHGQGAYEQYF
j_gene: TRBJ1-2; v_gene: TRBV7-9; abundance: few; d_gene: TRBD1; CDR3nt: TGTGCCAGCAGCTTACCGCAGGGGGATCTAGTCTACACCTTC; CDR3aa: CASSLPQGDLVYTF
j_gene: TRBJ2-2; v_gene: TRBV5-6; abundance: -; d_gene: TRBD1; CDR3nt: TGTGCCAGCAGCTTCCGGGACAGGGCGACCGGGGAGCTGTTTTTT; CDR3aa: CASSFRDRATGELFF
j_gene: TRBJ1-4; v_gene: TRBV5-6; abundance: few; d_gene: -; CDR3nt: TGTGCCAGCACCCTCGGGGCGGATAATGAAAAACTGTTTTTT; CDR3aa: CASTLGADNEKLFF
j_gene: TRBJ2-2; v_gene: TRBV14; abundance: -; d_gene: -; CDR3nt: TGTGCCAGCAGCCCCCGGAGAGAGAACACCGGGGAGCTGTTTTTT; CDR3aa: CASSPRRENTGELFF
j_gene: TRBJ2-7; v_gene: TRBV2; abundance: -; d_gene: -; CDR3nt: TGTGCCAGCAGTGACCCCAAGGGCCTCGGCGTGGAGCAGTACTTC; CDR3aa: CASSDPKGLGVEQYF
j_gene: TRBJ1-5; v_gene: TRBV5-1; abundance: -; d_gene: -; CDR3nt: TGCGCCAGCAGGGCGGAGGGCGAGTTTCAGCCCCAGCATTTT; CDR3aa: CASRAEGEFQPQHF
j_gene: TRBJ2-7; v_gene: TRBV28; abundance: -; d_gene: TRBD1; CDR3nt: TGTGCCAGCATAGGGGAACAGGGGTCCTACGAGCAGTACTTC; CDR3aa: CASIGEQGSYEQYF
j_gene: TRBJ2-3; v_gene: TRBV5-1; abundance: -; d_gene: TRBD2; CDR3nt: TGCGCCAGCAGCCAAGGACTAGCGGGAGTTGCAGATACGCAGTATTTT; CDR3aa: CASSQGLAGVADTQYF
j_gene: TRBJ2-1; v_gene: TRBV4-3; abundance: -; d_gene: TRBD2; CDR3nt: TGCGCCAGCAGCCAAGAACCCGCGTTGGGAGCGGGGAACTACAATGAGCAGTTCTTC; CDR3aa: CASSQEPALGAGNYNEQFF
j_gene: TRBJ2-1; v_gene: TRBV7-9; abundance: once; d_gene: -; CDR3nt: TGTGCCAGCAGCTTAAGCTTAGGTAAAGTCAATGAGCAGTTCTTC; CDR3aa: CASSLSLGKVNEQFF
j_gene: TRBJ1-2; v_gene: TRBV5-4; abundance: -; d_gene: TRBD1; CDR3nt: TGTGCCAGCAGCTCCCTCTACAGGGGCAACTATGGCTACACCTTC; CDR3aa: CASSSLYRGNYGYTF
j_gene: TRBJ2-1; v_gene: TRBV7-3; abundance: -; d_gene: -; CDR3nt: TGTGCCAGCAGCTCGAGTGGGTCAAGCTCCTACAATGAGCAGTTCTTC; CDR3aa: CASSSSGSSSYNEQFF
j_gene: TRBJ2-1; v_gene: TRBV18; abundance: -; d_gene: -; CDR3nt: TGTGCCAGCGCCCAGGGCTCTATCAATGAGCAGTTCTTC; CDR3aa: CASAQGSINEQFF
j_gene: TRBJ2-7; v_gene: TRBV7-9; abundance: medium-sized; d_gene: -; CDR3nt: TGTGCCAGCAGACCCGACCCGTCCTACGAGCAGTACTTC; CDR3aa: CASRPDPSYEQYF
j_gene: TRBJ1-1; v_gene: TRBV27; abundance: -; d_gene: -; CDR3nt: TGTGCCAGCAGTTTTGCACAGGGATGGACTGAAGCTTTCTTT; CDR3aa: CASSFAQGWTEAFF
j_gene: TRBJ2-1; v_gene: TRBV5-1; abundance: -; d_gene: TRBD2; CDR3nt: TGCGCCAGCAGTCGGACTAGCGATGAGCAGTTCTTC; CDR3aa: CASSRTSDEQFF